Given below is one T cell receptor (beta chain) in context. What it binds is not known. The data derive from a study of T cell repertoires in cytomegalovirus infection. Study at large: Indicated by public TCR beta signatures were CMV infection and matching HLA type.

The germline gives CDR1 MRHNA, CDR2 SNTAGT. V lost 4 bases and J lost 5, with 11 bases in between. This CDR3 has 13 residues. From the reads, TCRdb called clonotypes with MiXCR, one entry per CDR3 protein. Seen here are about 740,000 distinct CDR3 sequences, 35% observed once, and the top ten hold 2.5% to 3%. General study results and limits: Dominating the ex vivo response were HLA-C-restricted CMV-specific TCR beta clonotypes. Summed frequency of public TCR beta families distinguished CMV carriers with the relevant HLA.

The chain employs TRBV6-4 and TRBJ1-1; TRBD1 is a possible D gene (6 bases). This clonotype was sampled from a human donor in good health (CMV status not recorded). Some clones in this sample may be carry-over from other donors' samples. Sample: PBMCs. CDR3 in amino acids: CASSGQAGTEAFF. The CDR3 nucleotides read TGTGCCAGCAGTGGACAGGCGGGAACTGAAGCTTTCTTT.